The 11 T cell receptor beta chains below all came from one sample that was sequenced in a study of blood T cell repertoires in COVID-19. Repertoires were generated with immunoSEQ multiplex PCR, while TCRdb's copy carries only in-frame clones and drops some. The sample has some 250,000 clones; 80% to 90% are singletons. Specimen: peripheral blood. Receptor source: a man in his sixties with acute or convalescent COVID-19.

CDR3 region: CASSRAGQGGLETQYF. The CDR3 DNA is TGTGCCAGCAGCAGGGCCGGGCAAGGGGGTTTAGAGACCCAGTACTTC. This chain joins TRBV11-3 and TRBJ2-5; maybe TRBD1 (6 bases). The V end was cut by 5 bases, the J end by 4 bases, with 20 bases between. The CDR3 is made up of 16 amino acids. Germline V CDR1 and CDR2: SGHNT, YENEEA.

The genes are TRBV19 and TRBJ1-1; maybe TRBD1 (6 bases). Germline CDR1 reads LNHDA; CDR2 reads SQIVND (reference sequence). V lost 5 bases to trimming and J lost 4 bases, with 14 bases between them. This CDR3 is built from 14 residues. The CDR3 region is CASSDQGLGTEAFF. The DNA for the CDR3 is TGTGCCAGTAGTGATCAGGGGTTGGGCACTGAAGCTTTCTTT. Looking up the rest from reference TRBV19 and TRBJ1-1 gives the full variable domain: DGGITQSPKYLFRKEGQNVTLSCEQNLNHDAMYWYRQDPGQGLRLIYYSQIVNDFQKGDIAEGYSVSREKKESFPLTVTSAQKNPTAFYLCASSDQGLGTEAFFGQGTRLTVV.

The chain couples TRBV5-6 to TRBJ1-4; maybe TRBD1 (5 bases). V lost 0 bases and J 2 bases, leaving 11 bases between the germline ends. Germline CDR1 SGHDT, CDR2 YYEEEE. This CDR3 is built from 16 residues. Here the CDR3 reads CASSLAVRATNEKLFF. The DNA of the CDR3 is TGTGCCAGCAGCTTGGCCGTCAGGGCCACTAATGAAAAACTGTTTTTT.

The rearrangement links TRBV28 to TRBJ2-7; TRBD2 is a possible D gene (6 bases). Germline CDR1 and CDR2: MDHEN and SYDVKM. The CDR3 length is 11 residues. V was pared by 6 bases and J by 3 bases, with 6 bases between. In nucleotides, the CDR3 is TGTGCCAGCAGGGGGGGCTACGAGCAGTACTTC. The encoded protein is CASRGGYEQYF.

The chain has TRBV9 and TRBJ2-1, with D possibly TRBD1 on 6 matching bases. CDR3 size: 14 residues. Germline values: CDR1 SGDLS, CDR2 YYNGEE. V lost 7 bases and J 9 bases, leaving 20 bases between the germline ends. The CDR3 protein is CASSPNPGVGEQFF. As DNA, the CDR3 is TGTGCCAGCTCCCCGAACCCAGGGGTAGGTGAGCAGTTCTTC.

This rearrangement joins TRBV2 to TRBJ2-2; 8 nucleotides line up with TRBD1. With 7 bases clipped from V and 6 bases from J, the junction kept 7 bases outside the gene matches. CDR1 is SNHLY and CDR2 is FYNNEI in the germline V gene. This CDR3 contains 14 residues. The CDR3 is CASKVQGASGELFF. Written as DNA, the CDR3 is TGTGCCAGCAAGGTCCAGGGGGCGTCCGGGGAGCTGTTTTTT.

The chain uses TRBV23-1 and TRBJ2-7; 7 bases fit TRBD1. TRBV23-1 has ORF status, its function being uncertain. The length of the CDR3 is 13 residues. V trimming: 9 bases; J trimming: 2 bases; junction bases outside the gene matches: 7. The CDR3: CARKGARTYEQYF. For the CDR3, the DNA is TGCGCCAGGAAGGGGGCCCGGACCTACGAGCAGTACTTC.

Of note for this clone: Sequence at one end of the junction differs from germline and may be a read error. J is TRBJ1-3 and V is TRBV7-7; D is ambiguous. This CDR3 has 15 residues. Germline V CDR1 and CDR2: SSHAT, FNYEAQ (reference sequence). The CDR3 region has the DNA TGTGCTAGCAGCTTAGGCCGAGACTCTGGAAACACCATATATTTT. Protein sequence: CASSLGRDSGNTIYF.

The rearrangement uses TRBV7-3 and TRBJ2-3; D remains unclear. V gave up 3 bases and J gave up 1 base, with 11 bases separating them. Germline loops: CDR1 SGHTA, CDR2 FQGTGA. The CDR3 spans 15 residues. The CDR3 DNA reads as TGTGCCAGCAGCTTGATAACGAGTCGCACAGATACGCAGTATTTT. This gives the protein CASSLITSRTDTQYF.

This chain uses TRBV19 with TRBJ2-5, with D perhaps TRBD2 (6 bases). The ends were cut back, 7 bases at V and 0 bases at J, with 9 bases in the middle. This CDR3 comprises 13 residues. The germline V gene has CDR1 LNHDA and CDR2 SQIVND (reference sequence). CDR3 nucleotide sequence: TGTGCCAGTAAGGGACTGTACCAAGAGACCCAGTACTTC. Translating gives CASKGLYQETQYF.

This clone has a single count. The V and J genes are TRBV5-4 and TRBJ1-2, with D unresolved. The V and J ends lost 1 base and 6 bases respectively, with 7 bases between them. Germline CDR1 reads SGHNT; CDR2 reads YYREEE (reference sequence). This CDR3 contains 12 residues. In nucleotides, the CDR3 is TGTGCCAGCAGCTTGCGTGAGCATGGCTACACCTTC. Encoded protein: CASSLREHGYTF. Full variable domain (missing parts from reference TRBV5-4 and TRBJ1-2): ETGVTQSPTHLIKTRGQQVTLRCSSQSGHNTVSWYQQALGQGPQFIFQYYREEENGRGNFPPRFSGLQFPNYSSELNVNALELDDSALYLCASSLREHGYTFGSGTRLTVV.